Following are 30 T cell receptor beta chains from one sample sequenced in a study of monozygotic twins with inflammatory bowel disease. Each CDR3 protein gets one entry in TCRdb, which reprocessed the 5' RACE reads and gives no DNA. The sample's table shows roughly 90,000 distinct CDR3 sequences. Sequencing was carried out using blood. The receptors were sampled from a human donor with ulcerative colitis or Crohn's disease, or a healthy co-twin of an affected twin (not recorded which).

The chain joins TRBV5-1 to TRBJ1-1; TCRdb proposes TRBD1, but this gene call is untestable without DNA. This CDR3 contains 17 residues. In germline, CDR1 is SGHRS, CDR2 YFSETQ. The CDR3 sequence: CASSLVPPGQANTEAFF. The full variable domain, rest sourced from reference TRBV5-1 and TRBJ1-1, is KAGVTQTPRYLIKTRGQQVTLSCSPISGHRSVSWYQQTPGQGLQFLFEYFSETQRNKGNFPGRFSGRQFSNSRSEMNVSTLELGDSALYLCASSLVPPGQANTEAFFGQGTRLTVV.

The V and J genes are TRBV18 and TRBJ1-1. The length of the CDR3 is 11 residues. CDR1 is KGHSH and CDR2 is LQKENI in the germline V gene. The CDR3 sequence: CASSGLTEAFF.

CDR3: CASILRTGGDRYTEAFF. This sequence joins TRBV5-1 and TRBJ1-1; the TCRdb D gene call, TRBD1, has no DNA to confirm it. The CDR3 has 17 amino acids. Germline assignment: CDR1 SGHRS and CDR2 YFSETQ.

The chain has TRBV5-6 and TRBJ1-1; TCRdb's assignment of TRBD1 cannot be checked, as there is no DNA. Germline CDR1 and CDR2: SGHDT and YYEEEE. The CDR3 sequence is 12 residues long. The CDR3 sequence: CASRTGFAEAFF.

The chain couples TRBV6-5 to TRBJ2-1. CDR3 length: 13 residues. CDR1 is MNHEY, CDR2 SVGAGI, per germline. The CDR3 sequence: CASSYLGSGEQFF.

V and J are TRBV28 and TRBJ2-4. Germline V lookup: CDR1 MDHEN, CDR2 SYDVKM. The CDR3 is 15 residues long. CDR3 sequence reads: CASSQQTLAKNIQYF.

The chain has TRBV12-3 or TRBV12-4 and TRBJ2-7. The CDR3 extends over 12 amino acids. The CDR3 loop reads CASSFTGYEQYF.

The genes are TRBV29-1 and TRBJ2-7. The CDR3 is 11 amino acids. Germline CDR1 SQVTM, CDR2 ANQGSEA. CDR3 sequence: CSVVGAYEQYF.

The V and J genes are TRBV6-1 and TRBJ1-1. CDR1 MNHNS and CDR2 SASEGT come from the germline V gene. There are 16 residues in the CDR3. The CDR3 spells CASTPVPPGPTTEAFF.

The chain carries TRBV7-9 and TRBJ2-7. CDR3 length equals 15 residues. Germline loops: CDR1 SEHNR, CDR2 FQNEAQ (reference sequence). CDR3 amino acids: CASSLAQTSGYEQYF.

This chain joins TRBV9 and TRBJ1-1; TCRdb gives TRBD1 as the D gene, but with no DNA this cannot be confirmed. The CDR3 has 15 residues. Germline V gene data show CDR1 as SGDLS and CDR2 as YYNGEE. The CDR3 is CASSVADLGGTEAFF.

The chain recombines TRBV5-1 with TRBJ2-7; the D call of TRBD1 rests on TCRdb alone, since no DNA is present to check it. This CDR3 spans 14 amino acids. Germline CDR1 SGHRS, CDR2 YFSETQ. The CDR3 loop is CASSLAGGSYEQYF.

J is TRBJ2-3 and V is TRBV5-1; the TRBD1 assignment by TCRdb is unverifiable without DNA. The CDR3 is 15 amino acids. Germline values: CDR1 SGHRS, CDR2 YFSETQ. CDR3 residues: CASSPGDRATDTQYF.

The rearrangement uses TRBV11-2 and TRBJ2-2; the D gene TCRdb calls, TRBD2, cannot be checked with no DNA. Germline V CDR1 and CDR2: SGHAT, FQNNGV. The length of the CDR3 is 15 residues. This CDR3 is CASGRLAQYTGELFF.

The chain uses TRBV4-1 and TRBJ1-1; TCRdb reports TRBD1, a call that lacks DNA to check it against. The CDR3 sequence is 18 residues long. Germline CDR1 and CDR2: MGHRA and YSYEKL. CDR3 sequence: CASSQAGTGGDRNTEAFF.

The chain links TRBV6-5 to TRBJ2-1. Per germline, CDR1 MNHEY and CDR2 SVGAGI. The CDR3 extends over 14 amino acids. The CDR3 here is CASSYSEVWNEQFF.

J is TRBJ2-2 and V is TRBV6-5. CDR3 size: 13 residues. Germline V gene lookup returns CDR1 MNHEY and CDR2 SVGAGI. The CDR3 sequence is CASSYGGTGELFF.

V usage is TRBV10-3 and J usage is TRBJ1-4. From germline, CDR1 is ENHRY and CDR2 SYGVKD. The CDR3 is made up of 15 amino acids. This CDR3 is CAISDPGLINEKLFF.

This chain joins TRBV6-1 and TRBJ2-3; TCRdb's assignment of TRBD1 cannot be checked, as there is no DNA. The CDR3 extends over 16 amino acids. Per the germline V gene, CDR1 is MNHNS and CDR2 is SASEGT. CDR3 in amino acids: CASSRTGTGVYDTQYF.

The chain has TRBV6-2 or TRBV6-3 and TRBJ2-6; TCRdb calls TRBD2, which cannot be checked without DNA. Germline CDR1 and CDR2: MNHEY and SVGEGT. The CDR3 length is 15 residues. The CDR3 loop reads CASSYGPSRANVLTF.

This chain links TRBV11-2 with TRBJ1-3. The CDR3 length is 19 residues. Germline-derived CDR1 and CDR2 are SGHAT and FQNNGV. The CDR3 is CASSFDSSSGLLSGNTIYF.

This chain uses TRBV27 with TRBJ1-1; with no DNA, the TCRdb D assignment of TRBD1 cannot be verified. The length of the CDR3 is 14 residues. CDR1 is MNHEY and CDR2 is SMNVEV in the germline V gene (reference sequence). The CDR3 spells CASSGQGANTEAFF.

This chain links TRBV20-1 with TRBJ2-5. CDR3 length: 12 amino acids. Germline-derived CDR1 and CDR2 are DFQATT and SNEGSKA (reference sequence). CDR3 sequence: CSPRGYQETQYF.

The genes are TRBV7-2 and TRBJ1-5. There are 15 residues in the CDR3. The germline CDR1 and CDR2 sequences are SGHTA and FQGNSA. The CDR3 loop reads CASSLVSDSNQPQHF.

The J gene is TRBJ2-3, the V gene TRBV10-3; TCRdb outputs TRBD2, but without DNA this stays unchecked. CDR1 is ENHRY and CDR2 is SYGVKD in the germline V gene. The CDR3 runs 14 residues. CDR3 region: CAISVERDVRTQYF.

The chain carries TRBV7-9 and TRBJ2-3. Per the germline V gene, CDR1 is SEHNR and CDR2 is FQNEAQ (reference sequence). CDR3 length: 15 amino acids. The CDR3 loop is CASSTAGLGTDTQYF.

V usage is TRBV4-1 and J usage is TRBJ1-5; the TCRdb call, TRBD1, lacks DNA for checking. The CDR3 sequence is 15 residues long. Per germline, CDR1 MGHRA and CDR2 YSYEKL. The CDR3 sequence: CASSQGDRGNQPQHF.

The gene calls are TRBV9 and TRBJ1-2. The CDR3 is 15 residues long. The germline gives CDR1 SGDLS, CDR2 YYNGEE. The CDR3 reads CASSGETGPQKALTF.

This chain uses TRBV5-6 with TRBJ2-7; there is no DNA to check the TCRdb D call of TRBD1. The germline gives CDR1 SGHDT, CDR2 YYEEEE. This CDR3 comprises 14 residues. The chain's CDR3 is CASSPGTRIFEQYF.

J is TRBJ2-7 and V is TRBV5-6; TCRdb selects TRBD2, and the lack of DNA leaves this call unchecked. CDR1 and CDR2 (germline): SGHDT, YYEEEE. The CDR3 sequence is 13 residues long. The CDR3 is CASSAGAPYEQYF.